What follows are 25 T cell receptor beta chains derived from one specimen sequenced in a study of blood T cell repertoires in COVID-19. Profiling relied on immunoSEQ multiplex PCR, and the TCRdb table lists in-frame clones only, not all of them. The profile shows 150,000 to 200,000 clones, roughly 81% of them singletons. Sequenced input: peripheral blood. The receptor set was obtained from an elderly woman with COVID-19, enrolled during active disease.

V gene TRBV2 combines with J gene TRBJ1-5; D perhaps matches TRBD1 (5 bases). Germline V gives CDR1 SNHLY, CDR2 FYNNEI. Trimming pared 4 bases from V and 2 bases from J, leaving 9 bases between. This CDR3 contains 14 residues. The CDR3: CASSARAGNQPQHF. CDR3 in DNA: TGTGCCAGCAGTGCCAGGGCTGGCAATCAGCCCCAGCATTTT.

This clone was observed a single time. J is TRBJ2-7 and V is TRBV28, with 7 bases aligning to TRBD1. The germline CDR1 and CDR2 sequences are MDHEN and SYDVKM. J lost 2 bases, V lost 2 bases, and 0 bases had no gene match. The length of the CDR3 is 13 residues. For the CDR3, the DNA is TGTGCCAGCAGTTTAGGGACAGCCTACGAGCAGTACTTC. Amino acids: CASSLGTAYEQYF.

This clone has only one observation. This rearrangement joins TRBV4-3 to TRBJ2-7; perhaps TRBD1 as D (6 bases). The CDR3 has 15 residues. Germline V gene sequence: CDR1 LGHNA, CDR2 YSLEER. Trimming removed 0 bases at V and 7 bases at J, with 16 bases between. Here the CDR3 reads CASSQEIWGLGEQYF. CDR3 bases: TGCGCCAGCAGCCAAGAAATATGGGGGCTGGGGGAGCAGTACTTC.

This chain joins TRBV5-6 and TRBJ2-7; TRBD1 might be the D (7 bases). This CDR3 is built from 12 residues. V was trimmed by 6 bases and J by 6 bases, leaving 13 bases between them. Germline CDR1 is SGHDT and CDR2 is YYEEEE. The CDR3 spells CASTFQGGEQYF. The CDR3 region has the DNA TGTGCCAGCACTTTCCAGGGGGGCGAGCAGTACTTC.

This chain joins TRBV7-2 and TRBJ1-5; 11 bases agree with TRBD1. The CDR3 runs to 16 residues. After removal of 1 base from V and 6 bases from J, the junction contained 5 bases not matched to a gene. CDR1 and CDR2 from the germline V gene are SGHTA and FQGNSA. CDR3 DNA: TGTGCCAGCAGCTTAGTCTCCGGGACAGGGGGTCAGCCCCAGCATTTT. Amino acids: CASSLVSGTGGQPQHF.

V gene TRBV7-9 combines with J gene TRBJ1-2; D is possibly TRBD1 (5 bases). V was shortened by 8 bases and J by 7 bases, with 20 bases between the two germline ends. Germline CDR1 is SEHNR and CDR2 is FQNEAQ (reference sequence). The CDR3 consists of 14 residues. CDR3 sequence reads: CASATRPAGGGYTF. DNA of the CDR3: TGTGCCAGCGCAACCCGGCCCGCGGGGGGTGGCTACACCTTC.

The chain uses TRBV6-4 and TRBJ2-1; D call uncertain. The V gene lost 1 base and the J gene lost 8 bases, with 15 bases spanning the gap. This CDR3 has 15 residues. CDR1 is MRHNA, CDR2 SNTAGT, per germline. In DNA form, the CDR3 reads TGTGCCAGCAGTGACTTGCCTAGTAGTCGCGATGAGCAGTTCTTC. It yields the protein CASSDLPSSRDEQFF.

The chain links TRBV14 to TRBJ2-1; D gene unclear. V was trimmed by 0 bases and J by 7 bases, leaving 4 bases between them. The germline V gene has CDR1 SGHDN and CDR2 FVKESK. The length of the CDR3 is 12 residues. The CDR3 region is CASSQDRNEQFF. The CDR3 coding sequence is TGTGCCAGCAGCCAAGACCGGAATGAGCAGTTCTTC.

The V gene is TRBV5-1, the J gene TRBJ1-5, with D possibly TRBD1 on 5 matching bases. Germline values: CDR1 SGHRS, CDR2 YFSETQ. The CDR3 is 15 amino acids. Trimming pared 0 bases from V and 7 bases from J, leaving 14 bases between. Here the CDR3 reads CASSLGDSLSQPQHF. CDR3 DNA sequence: TGCGCCAGCAGCTTGGGCGACAGTCTTAGCCAGCCCCAGCATTTT.

The chain has TRBV19 and TRBJ1-5; no definite D call. CDR3 length: 16 amino acids. Trimming pared 3 bases from V and 3 bases from J, leaving 15 bases between. In germline, CDR1 is LNHDA, CDR2 SQIVND (reference sequence). CDR3 nucleotide sequence: TGTGCCAGTAGTATGAGGCCCCACCGAGTCAATCAGCCCCAGCATTTT. It translates to CASSMRPHRVNQPQHF.

The table lists this clone with a count of one. The genes are TRBV4-2 and TRBJ1-3; no definite D call. Germline CDR1 is LGHNA and CDR2 is YNFKEQ. CDR3 length equals 16 residues. Trimming stripped 0 bases from V and 5 bases from J, with 14 bases between. CDR3 coding DNA: TGTGCCAGCAGCCAAGATCAGGAGGGAGGCCGAAACACCATATATTTT. Amino acids: CASSQDQEGGRNTIYF.

This clone has more than one count but fewer than ten. V gene TRBV28 combines with J gene TRBJ2-3; no clear D gene. Germline V CDR1 and CDR2: MDHEN, SYDVKM. This CDR3 has 12 amino acids. V was trimmed by 1 base and J by 8 bases, leaving 7 bases between them. CDR3 protein: CASSLSLGTQYF. The CDR3 DNA reads as TGTGCCAGCAGTTTATCGCTAGGTACGCAGTATTTT.

The rearrangement links TRBV7-9 to TRBJ1-1, with 8 positions matching TRBD1. From germline, CDR1 is SEHNR and CDR2 FQNEAQ (reference sequence). Germline trimming cut 4 bases from V and 4 bases from J; bases unmatched to any gene: 2. This CDR3 contains 13 residues. The DNA of the CDR3 is TGTGCCAGCAGCTGGACAGGGACCACTGAAGCTTTCTTT. Translating it yields CASSWTGTTEAFF.

V usage is TRBV28 and J usage is TRBJ1-4; TRBD1 aligns across 12 bases. This CDR3 contains 14 residues. Germline V CDR1 and CDR2: MDHEN, SYDVKM. V trimming: 6 bases; J trimming: 11 bases; junction bases outside the gene matches: 7. The DNA for the CDR3 is TGTGCCAGCAGCTCCGGGACAGGGGGCCTCAAACTGTTTTTT. Encoded protein: CASSSGTGGLKLFF.

The V call is TRBV28, the J call TRBJ2-1; TRBD2 aligns across 15 bases. CDR3 length: 14 residues. CDR1 MDHEN and CDR2 SYDVKM come from the germline V gene. The trim removed 7 bases at V and 10 bases at J, leaving 5 bases unmatched. For the CDR3, the DNA is TGTGCCAGCACCCGGACTAGCGGGAGGGTCGAGCAGTTCTTC. Translating gives CASTRTSGRVEQFF.

The gene calls are TRBV7-8 and TRBJ1-2; no definite D call. The CDR3 is made up of 14 amino acids. Trimming shortened V by 1 base and J by 4 bases, and 10 bases separated the two germline ends. Germline CDR1 is SGHVS and CDR2 is FQNEAQ. This chain's CDR3 is CASSLGPEIYGYTF. In DNA, the CDR3 is TGTGCCAGCAGCTTAGGACCGGAGATCTATGGCTACACCTTC.

This clone showed up just a few times. This chain joins TRBV19 and TRBJ2-2; no clear D gene. The CDR3 spans 15 residues. V was trimmed by 0 bases and J by 4 bases, leaving 9 bases between them. The germline gives CDR1 LNHDA, CDR2 SQIVND (reference sequence). The CDR3 nucleotides read TGTGCCAGTAGTATAGAAGCCTGGTTCACCGGGGAGCTGTTTTTT. This sequence encodes CASSIEAWFTGELFF.

The sample holds one count of this clone. The rearrangement joins TRBV7-5 to TRBJ1-6; the tabulated D call, TRBD1, remains unverified against the DNA. TRBV7-5 is a documented pseudogene. CDR3 length: 15 residues. CDR3 sequence (DNA): TGTGTCAGAAGCTTGGGGGACAGGCACAATTCACCCCTCCACTTT. This translates into CVRSLGDRHNSPLHF.

This chain connects TRBV5-1 to TRBJ2-1; the match to TRBD1 covers 7 bases. This CDR3 is built from 14 residues. In germline, CDR1 is SGHRS, CDR2 YFSETQ. The trim removed 2 bases at V and 8 bases at J, leaving 7 bases unmatched. CDR3 nucleotide sequence: TGCGCCAGCAGCTTTGGACAGGTTGACGATGAGCAGTTCTTC. As protein: CASSFGQVDDEQFF.

The chain has TRBV30 and TRBJ2-2; 13 bases map to TRBD2. CDR1 and CDR2 (germline): GTSNPN, SVGIG (reference sequence). This CDR3 is 16 amino acids long. V lost 5 bases and J lost 6; bases outside the gene matches: 9. CDR3 loop: CAWSGTSGNMAGELFF. The CDR3, as DNA: TGTGCCTGGTCTGGGACTAGCGGGAACATGGCCGGGGAGCTGTTTTTT. The entire variable domain, with the rest obtained from reference TRBV30 and TRBJ2-2, is as follows: SQTIHQWPATLVQPVGSPLSLECTVEGTSNPNLYWYRQAAGRGLQLLFYSVGIGQISSEVPQNLSASRPQDRQFILSSKKLLLSDSGFYLCAWSGTSGNMAGELFFGEGSRLTVL.

This chain joins TRBV19 and TRBJ2-5; 9 nucleotides agree with TRBD2. V trimming: 10 bases; J trimming: 2 bases; junction bases outside the gene matches: 11. The CDR3 has 15 residues. Looked up from germline, CDR1 is LNHDA and CDR2 is SQIVND (reference sequence). CDR3 sequence (DNA): TGTGCCACCGGAGGGGTAGCGGGAGCTCAAGAGACCCAGTACTTC. Translating it yields CATGGVAGAQETQYF.

The chain couples TRBV23-1 to TRBJ2-4; 8 bases align to TRBD1. TRBV23-1 counts as an open reading frame of uncertain function. The CDR3 runs to 17 residues. The junction had 14 bases not matched to a gene; V was cut back by 4 bases and J by 6 bases. In DNA form, the CDR3 reads TGCGCCAGCAGTCTGAGGCAGGGGGCGGGATTCGGAAACATTCAGTACTTC. Protein sequence: CASSLRQGAGFGNIQYF.

This chain joins TRBV6-6 and TRBJ1-3; no definite D call. This CDR3 is 15 amino acids long. With 7 bases removed from V and 2 bases from J, the gap between germline ends came to 15 bases. Germline values: CDR1 MNHNY, CDR2 SVGAGI (reference sequence). CDR3 in DNA: TGTGCCAGCACCTTAGGAGGTTCTGCTGGAAACACCATATATTTT. Amino acids: CASTLGGSAGNTIYF.

The J gene is TRBJ1-2, the V gene TRBV6-5; D is uncertain. Germline CDR1 reads MNHEY; CDR2 reads SVGAGI. The CDR3 totals 12 residues. V was pared by 5 bases and J by 8 bases, with 12 bases between. CDR3 sequence (DNA): TGTGCCAGCAGTAATGGACTCGGGGGCTACACCTTC. Protein: CASSNGLGGYTF.

The gene calls are TRBV27 and TRBJ2-2; tentatively, D is TRBD1 (5 bases). The V gene lost 2 bases and the J gene lost 1 base, with 11 bases spanning the gap. There are 16 residues in the CDR3. CDR1 and CDR2 (germline): MNHEY, SMNVEV (reference sequence). CDR3 residues: CASSLERGWNTGELFF. The CDR3 DNA reads as TGTGCCAGCAGTTTAGAAAGGGGCTGGAACACCGGGGAGCTGTTTTTT.